This T cell receptor beta chain was captured in a study of T cells after yellow fever vaccination. Study results and limitations: Reappearing after the booster were most of the clones from primary vaccination (about 96% CD4, around 90% CD8). Few clonotypes appeared in both CD4 and CD8 compartments.

This CDR3 has 16 residues. Germline V gives CDR1 MGHRA, CDR2 YSYEKL. V was pared by 1 base and J by 2 bases, with 12 bases between. As TCR cDNA was made by 5'RACE template switching, a universal primer site and UMIs were added. TCRdb passed the 5' RACE reads through MiXCR, listing each CDR3 protein once. Of over 85,000 distinct CDR3 sequences listed, about 8.8% are singletons. This receptor was taken from a man between 18 and 35 years old who received the YFV17D yellow fever vaccine. This sequence joins TRBV4-1 and TRBJ1-5, with D tentatively TRBD1 (5 bases). The sample here was CD8+ T cells not binding an NS4B(214-222) dextramer, sorted from PBMCs, taken less than 16 days after the first yellow fever vaccination. CDR3 in DNA: TGCGCCAGCAGCCAAGTTAATATGGGGGGCAATCAGCCCCAGCATTTT. It specifies CASSQVNMGGNQPQHF.